This T cell receptor (beta chain) appears in the sequencing data of a study of beta chain features in type 1 diabetes (dated by TCRdb to about 2018). General notes on the study: Patients and healthy donors did not differ in mean age, gender distribution, total cell number or subset yield. A total of roughly 100 million sorted cells were examined across all samples, and a strong correlation was observed between cell number per subset and RNA yield. The study compared TCRB repertoires of sorted circulating CD4+ T cell subsets between recently diagnosed type 1 diabetes patients and matched healthy donors. Regulatory and stem cell-like memory subsets were obtained from only 8 patients and roughly eight healthy donors, while naive and central memory subsets were obtained from all 30 or so donors. Study-level results and caveats: Because cDNA rather than genomic DNA was sequenced, highly expressing activated cells could have been over-represented, although no difference in activation and CD3 levels was found between groups. Type 1 diabetes patients showed a moderate but significant shortening of TCRB CDR3 length in all four CD4+ subsets. At VDJ recombination sites, type 1 diabetes patients had fewer insertions and more deleted nucleotides, which implies abnormalities in thymic rearrangement. Only small numbers of individuals were included in the HLA sub-analyses, which left unresolved whether HLA type had any influence on TCRB rearrangement. PCR may preferentially amplify shorter templates, but because patient and control samples were amplified and corrected together, any resulting skew would affect both groups equally. Naive, central memory and regulatory TCRB repertoires appeared more similar among patients than among healthy donors.

The entire amount of isolated RNA was reverse transcribed using the High Capacity cDNA Reverse Transcription Kit, so the sequenced TCRB transcripts were expressed ones. Deep immunoSEQ sequencing was applied to naive, central memory and regulatory T cell samples, giving an average of approximately 4 million total reads per sample. Sorted cells were lysed in RLT buffer, and RNA was extracted using DNase-treated RNeasy Micro or Mini kits according to cell number. To prevent cross-contamination, each cell subset was processed individually, whereas patient and healthy donor samples were processed jointly. TCRB sequences were amplified from cDNA with the immunoSEQ multiplex PCR, producing 87-bp fragments spanning the CDR3 region. Sequencing of the amplicons was performed on the Illumina HiSeq platform. The original methods were these. PCR bias was computationally corrected using synthetic template baselines, reads within Hamming distance 2 were collapsed, and singletons that could not be merged were discarded. By aligning reads against IMGT, V, D and J genes, CDR3 length, and insertions or deletions at six rearrangement sites were assigned. Clonotype counts were normalized to sorted cell number within each subset before computing true diversity and Gini coefficients with the tcR R package. The overlap coefficient, calculated on TCRB nucleotide sequences, was used to quantify repertoire sharing. Out-of-frame TCRB sequences from naive cells were analyzed as a proxy for the pre-selection repertoire. In its TCRdb copy, this immuneACCESS table keeps in-frame sequences only and misses some clones. Where compared with another copy, unresolved V genes explain less than half of these, and the others have no known cause. V and J calls and clone size are copied from that table; D and trimming were computed from the DNA. The sample records under 300,000 clones, approximately 11% of which are singletons. Around 0.018% of the sample is taken by the ten largest.

Via the germline V gene (reference sequence), CDR1 is SEHNR and CDR2 FQNEAQ. Including the terminal cysteine and phenylalanine, the CDR3 comprises 16 residues. Left in the record is the CDR3 DNA by itself, 48 bases read in frame from the first base. At the junction V is shortened by 1 base and J by 0 bases, with 10 bases in between. A word on this clone: The target of this receptor is not known. Base-call qualities are not available, and no considerably larger clone is one nucleotide away.

Each donor gave one peripheral blood draw, approximately 110 mL on average, collected into heparinised tubes. A BD FACSAria II was used to sort naive, central memory, regulatory and stem cell-like memory CD4+ T cells with a panel that included CD45RO, CCR7, CD25, CD127, CD95 and CD27. All sorted populations exceeded 95% purity. Right away, PBMCs were isolated by Lymphoprep density gradient centrifugation and were stained directly, with no culture step. Samples were stained and sorted in pairs, with one healthy donor and one patient per experiment, so that batch effects were minimized. The chain is encoded by TRBV7-9 joined to TRBJ2-1, with a tentative D gene TRBD1 over 5 matching bases. This clonotype was obtained from a young man with type 1 diabetes. The sequenced material came from naive CD4+ T cells from blood. The cell subset or site label here, explained by the study, means: true naive CD4+ T cells. In nucleotides, the sequence is TGTGCCAGCAGCTTAGGCGGCAGGGTCTCCTACAATGAGCAGTTCTTC. It encodes CASSLGGRVSYNEQFF.